This passage covers 11 T cell receptor beta chains from one sample sequenced in a study of control samples from healthy donors and cancer patients. Here immunoSEQ multiplex PCR was the method, and the copy in TCRdb shows in-frame clones only, minus some. The sample contains about 98,000 clones, approximately 81% of which appear only once. The sample taken for sequencing was blood. The receptors stem from a woman aged 25 to 39 in good health.

The V call is TRBV19, the J call TRBJ2-1, with 12 positions matching TRBD2. Germline CDR1 reads LNHDA; CDR2 reads SQIVND (reference sequence). V shed 4 bases and J 8 bases; nucleotides not matched to a gene: 6. CDR3 length: 15 amino acids. CDR3 in DNA: TGTGCCAGTAGTACCCTAGCGGGGGGGCGCGATGAGCAGTTCTTC. Its protein is CASSTLAGGRDEQFF.

The chain combines TRBV18 with TRBJ2-7; D is perhaps TRBD1 (6 bases). This CDR3 region has 14 residues. The V and J ends lost 6 bases and 2 bases respectively, with 14 bases between them. Germline V gives CDR1 KGHSH, CDR2 LQKENI. CDR3 DNA sequence: TGTGCCAGCTCGAGGGCAGGGGTCGCCTACGAGCAGTACTTC. Translating it yields CASSRAGVAYEQYF.

The chain recombines TRBV5-4 with TRBJ2-5, with D possibly TRBD1 on 8 matching bases. The ends were cut back, 4 bases at V and 4 bases at J, with 14 bases in the middle. This CDR3 has 14 residues. CDR1 is SGHNT, CDR2 YYREEE, per germline (reference sequence). The CDR3 region has the DNA TGTGCCAGCAGCAGGACAGGGAGGGGAGAGACCCAGTACTTC. It specifies CASSRTGRGETQYF.

V usage is TRBV15 and J usage is TRBJ1-4; the D is unclear. The V end lost 6 bases, the J end lost 5 bases, and 4 bases lay between the germline ends. This CDR3 has 11 residues. Germline lookup yields CDR1 LNHNV and CDR2 YYDKDF (reference sequence). This CDR3 reads CATSENEKLFF. The CDR3 DNA reads TGTGCCACCAGTGAAAATGAAAAACTGTTTTTT.

The chain recombines TRBV10-2 with TRBJ2-7, with 12 nucleotides matching TRBD2. Germline V CDR1 and CDR2: WSHSY, SAAADI. This CDR3 is 19 amino acids long. After removal of 6 bases from V and 3 bases from J, the junction contained 18 bases not matched to a gene. The CDR3: CASRSGRASGGAARYEQYF. The CDR3 nucleotides are TGCGCCAGCAGGTCGGGGCGGGCTAGCGGGGGGGCAGCTCGCTACGAGCAGTACTTC.

The chain uses TRBV5-6 and TRBJ1-2; no reliable D call. The CDR3 length is 13 residues. V dropped 4 bases and J dropped 4 bases, with 11 bases sitting between them. Germline values: CDR1 SGHDT, CDR2 YYEEEE. The CDR3: CASSELTPYGYTF. The CDR3 DNA reads as TGTGCCAGCAGCGAGCTCACTCCCTATGGCTACACCTTC.

This clone showed up just a few times. The chain employs TRBV5-1 and TRBJ1-2, with 9 bases lining up with TRBD1. This CDR3 is built from 16 residues. Germline CDR1 and CDR2: SGHRS and YFSETQ. V trimming: 4 bases; J trimming: 2 bases; junction bases outside the gene matches: 9. The CDR3 loop is CASSQGGQGLNYGYTF. Here the CDR3 DNA reads TGCGCCAGCAGCCAAGGTGGACAGGGGTTAAACTATGGCTACACCTTC.

This chain connects TRBV12-3 or TRBV12-4 to TRBJ2-5; D may match TRBD1 or TRBD2 (5 bases each). V was trimmed by 6 bases and J by 5 bases, leaving 13 bases between them. The CDR3 runs 13 residues. The CDR3: CASRSGTWETQYF. The CDR3 nucleotides read TGTGCCAGCAGATCTGGGACGTGGGAGACCCAGTACTTC.

CDR3 DNA: TGTGCCAGCAGCCCGGGCGGGGGGAGGGGGTTCGAGCAGTACTTC. It specifies CASSPGGGRGFEQYF. V gene TRBV7-6 combines with J gene TRBJ2-7, with 8 positions matching TRBD2. The V gene end was trimmed by 5 bases and the J gene end by 6 bases; junction bases not matched to a gene: 12. This CDR3 is 15 amino acids long. Germline loops: CDR1 SGHVS, CDR2 FNYEAQ.

The gene calls are TRBV2 and TRBJ1-1, with 7 bases that match TRBD1. Trimming removed 5 bases from V and 2 bases from J; junction bases left unmatched: 5. CDR3 length equals 14 residues. The germline V gene encodes CDR1 SNHLY and CDR2 FYNNEI. The DNA of the CDR3 is TGTGCCAGCAGTCGTAACAGGGGAAACACTGAAGCTTTCTTT. Amino acid sequence: CASSRNRGNTEAFF.

The chain carries TRBV29-1 and TRBJ1-2, with unresolved D. The germline V gene has CDR1 SQVTM and CDR2 ANQGSEA. Trimming stripped 1 base from V and 4 bases from J, with 10 bases between. This CDR3 is built from 13 residues. The CDR3 region is CSVEGFLGYGYTF. Written as DNA, the CDR3 is TGCAGCGTTGAAGGGTTCTTAGGCTATGGCTACACCTTC.